This T cell receptor (beta chain) was retrieved from a study of CD8+CD57+ T cells in acquired aplastic anemia (dated by TCRdb to 2017 to 2018). Background on the whole study: DNA extracted from sorted CD4+ and CD8+ cells had a mean of around 3 ug, with a range of roughly 0.18 to 27.4 ug. CD8+CD57+ expansion was defined as a frequency above the mean frequency observed in healthy subjects.

Genomic DNA served as template for TCR beta VDJ combination and CDR3 sequence profiling. TCR repertoire sequencing was run on an Illumina HiSeq 2000. On the study's bioinformatics: Repertoires were assessed using TRBV/TRBJ rearrangement plots, CDR3 size and DJ length profiles, and Simpson's diversity index. The most abundant DNA sequence in the deep sequencing data was defined as the immunodominant clone. CDR3 amino acid sequences were screened for sharing across subjects and were compared with published repertoires and the VDJdb database. TCRdb redid the processing of the public reads, applying fastp at Q25 and MiXCR, and retained in-frame beta chains. Identical CDR3 proteins give one entry, which carries the most common genes and DNA. TCRdb, not the authors, supplied the V and J calls. Recorded for this sample are around 220,000 distinct CDR3 sequences; about half of them occurred a single time. The ten biggest clones cover 15% to 20% of the sample.

Broader findings and caveats from the paper: Approximately 31 CD8+ CDR3 sequences were found in both patients and controls but appeared to be highly expressed in patients and within the immunodominant clones of the patients. Between patients and healthy controls, no significant difference in CD8+ Simpson's diversity was found (P=0.060).

The germline V gene (reference sequence) sets CDR1 to LGHDT and CDR2 to YNNKEL. Taken from cysteine to phenylalanine, the CDR3 has 15 residues. Only the CDR3 portion is preserved as DNA: 45 bases, with reading frame beginning at the first base. V loses 5 bases, J loses 4 bases, and the germline ends lie 17 bases apart. Expansion of CD8+CD57+ cells had been shown by flow cytometry in the patients chosen for sequencing. Every patient had severe acquired aplastic anemia, diagnosed using the International Study of Aplastic Anemia and Agranulocytosis and Camitta criteria. No therapy had been received by the patients at the time of blood sampling. TCR repertoires of sorted CD4+ and CD8+ blood T cells from severe aplastic anemia patients and healthy subjects were deep-sequenced in the study. Patients were enrolled under clinicaltrials.gov protocols 00001620, 01623167, 00001397, 00071045, 00081523 and 00961064 in the USA. Ficoll-Paque density gradient centrifugation was used to isolate peripheral blood mononuclear cells. Before DNA extraction, CD4+ and CD8+ T cells were sorted by FACS or by magnetic beads.

A remark on this clonotype: Its antigen is unknown. Base qualities are not provided; no much larger clone lies one nucleotide away.

Specimen: sorted CD4+, CD8+, or CD8+CD57+ T cells (not recorded which) from PBMCs. The TCR originated in a human donor with aplastic anemia. The sequence joins TRBV3-1 to TRBJ2-5; perhaps TRBD1 is the D gene, with 5 bases matching. The CDR3 sequence is CASSSRVGRGETQYF. The bases are TGTGCCAGCAGCTCACGTGTAGGAAGGGGAGAGACCCAGTACTTC.